The sequence of this TCR beta chain was determined in a study of T cell repertoires in cytomegalovirus infection. Germline CDR1 SGHTA, CDR2 FQGNSA. The CDR3 totals 14 residues. The trim removed 5 bases at V and 3 bases at J, leaving 6 bases unmatched. MiXCR, run by TCRdb on the reads, gives a single entry per CDR3 protein. The sample contains under 850,000 distinct CDR3 sequences, roughly 35% of which appear only once. The genes are TRBV7-2 and TRBJ1-2; 7 bases align to TRBD1. This receptor was identified in a human donor in good health (CMV status not recorded). Some clones in this sample may be carry-over from other donors' samples. The source material was PBMCs. This chain's CDR3 is CASSQETGHYGYTF. Written as DNA, the CDR3 is TGTGCCAGCAGCCAAGAGACAGGGCACTATGGCTACACCTTC.